The present TCR beta chain was sequenced within a study of STAT5B mutations in CD4+ large granular lymphocyte leukemia. The study's findings and limits: Without HLA matching, higher CD4+ than CD8+ T-LGLL clonality could reflect small sample size.

Method: immunoSEQ multiplex PCR; TCRdb's copy keeps in-frame clones and lacks some. The sample shows approximately 21,000 clones, around 76% of them seen only once. A word on this clone: Its antigen is undetermined.

Germline assignment: CDR1 SGHRS and CDR2 YFSETQ. With V trimmed by 0 bases and J by 2 bases, 6 bases remained unmatched. There are 16 residues in the CDR3. Sequences were obtained from CD4+ T cells from blood buffy coats. This clonotype was obtained from a human donor in good health. J is TRBJ2-7 and V is TRBV5-1; 9 bases are a match to TRBD2. This CDR3 reads CASSLGASGVPYEQYF. As DNA, the CDR3 is TGCGCCAGCAGCTTGGGGGCTAGCGGGGTCCCCTACGAGCAGTACTTC.